The clone carrying this TCR beta chain showed up just a few times. Antigen: not known. The source of the sample is a study of beta chain features in type 1 diabetes. Notes on the study in general: Fewer junction insertions and more nucleotide deletions appeared in type 1 diabetes patients. Shorter TCRB CDR3s, moderately but significantly so, were found in Type 1 diabetes patients in all four CD4+ subsets.

A CD45RO/CCR7/CD25/CD127/CD95/CD27 panel sorted naive, central memory, regulatory and stem cell-like memory CD4+ cells. Sequencing targeted expressed TCRB transcripts, as all isolated RNA had been reverse transcribed. For naive, central memory and regulatory T cell samples, reads averaged around 3.5 million. Generated by immunoSEQ multiplex PCR, the TCRdb table keeps only in-frame clones and is missing some. The sample carries about 900,000 clones, around a sixth recorded once. The sequencing input was naive CD4+ T cells from blood. The receptor comes from a woman under 30 in good health.

The CDR3 sequence is CASSLANLQGLGGDTQYF. As DNA, the CDR3 is TGTGCCAGCAGCTTGGCGAACTTGCAGGGGCTAGGTGGAGATACGCAGTATTTT. The gene calls are TRBV5-6 and TRBJ2-3; TRBD1 is a possible D gene (6 bases). Between the trimmed V and J ends, which lost 0 bases and 5 bases, there was a span of 22 bases. Germline CDR1 is SGHDT and CDR2 is YYEEEE. The CDR3 is made up of 18 amino acids.